This entry lists 13 T cell receptor beta chains sequenced from one sample in a study of STAT3 mutations in large granular lymphocyte leukemia. Data came from immunoSEQ multiplex PCR; TCRdb stores just in-frame clones and leaves some out. The repertoire holds some 30,000 clones, with 86% as singletons. Study-level results: At least one immunodominant TCR beta clonotype appeared in every T-cell large granular lymphocyte leukemia patient.

Their antigens are not known. The sequencing input was peripheral blood mononuclear cells. The receptors here all came from a man in his sixties with T-cell large granular lymphocyte leukemia. Some clones in this sample may be carry-over from other donors' samples.

Note on this clone: One junction end does not reproduce the germline sequence, and a read error may be involved. The J gene is TRBJ2-2, the V gene TRBV7-7, with 7 nucleotides matching TRBD2. The CDR3 spans 16 residues. Germline V lookup: CDR1 SSHAT, CDR2 FNYEAQ (reference sequence). The CDR3 DNA is TGTGCTAGCAGCTTAGGTCCGGGAGGAGGTACCGGGGAGCTGTTTTTT. Translated: CASSLGPGGGTGELFF.

The rearrangement uses TRBV29-1 and TRBJ1-5; D uncertain. CDR1 SQVTM and CDR2 ANQGSEA come from the germline V gene. The CDR3 is made up of 14 amino acids. V was cut by 4 bases and J by 3 bases, with 13 bases left in between. The DNA of the CDR3 is TGCAGCGTTGGGGATACAGCGATCAATCAGCCCCAGCATTTT. Protein sequence: CSVGDTAINQPQHF.

The V and J genes are TRBV20-1 and TRBJ2-3; no reliable D call. Germline V lookup: CDR1 DFQATT, CDR2 SNEGSKA (reference sequence). Trimming shortened V by 0 bases and J by 10 bases, and 8 bases separated the two germline ends. This CDR3 region has 11 residues. In DNA, the CDR3 is TGCAGTGCTAGAGATCAGATTGCGCAGTATTTT. Translation: CSARDQIAQYF.

The chain's CDR3 is CASRDTGELFF. The DNA for the CDR3 is TGTGCCAGCAGAGACACCGGGGAGCTGTTTTTT. J is TRBJ2-2 and V is TRBV21-1. TRBV21-1 is designated a pseudogene. CDR3 length equals 11 residues.

This sequence joins TRBV14 and TRBJ2-7; the D gene is possibly TRBD2 (6 bases). The CDR3 runs to 14 residues. V was shortened by 10 bases and J by 3 bases, with 19 bases between the two germline ends. Germline lookup yields CDR1 SGHDN and CDR2 FVKESK. The CDR3 DNA follows: TGTGCCACCCGTCGGGCGGGAAGGAACTACGAGCAGTACTTC. This codes for CATRRAGRNYEQYF.

The J gene is TRBJ2-2, the V gene TRBV19; the match to TRBD1 covers 7 bases. With V trimmed by 10 bases and J by 5 bases, 16 bases remained unmatched. This CDR3 comprises 16 residues. Germline assignment: CDR1 LNHDA and CDR2 SQIVND (reference sequence). The CDR3 reads CATANRGQFGTGELFF. The CDR3 coding sequence is TGTGCCACCGCAAATAGGGGGCAGTTCGGTACCGGGGAGCTGTTTTTT.

The chain uses TRBV9 and TRBJ2-3, with 8 nucleotides matching TRBD2. With V trimmed by 6 bases and J by 5 bases, 8 bases remained unmatched. The germline CDR1 and CDR2 sequences are SGDLS and YYNGEE. The CDR3 contains 14 residues. The CDR3 loop is CASTLTSEIDTQYF. Here the CDR3 DNA reads TGTGCCAGCACACTGACTAGCGAGATAGATACGCAGTATTTT.

This clone has only one observation. V gene TRBV5-1 combines with J gene TRBJ2-7; 8 bases map to TRBD2. The J segment lost 1 base and the V segment lost 0 bases, leaving 0 bases of the junction unmatched. CDR1 and CDR2 (germline): SGHRS, YFSETQ. CDR3 size: 14 residues. The CDR3 DNA reads TGCGCCAGCAGCTTGGTAGCGGGGTCCTACGAGCAGTACTTC. It translates to CASSLVAGSYEQYF. Together with reference TRBV5-1 and TRBJ2-7, the CDR3 gives the full variable domain: KAGVTQTPRYLIKTRGQQVTLSCSPISGHRSVSWYQQTPGQGLQFLFEYFSETQRNKGNFPGRFSGRQFSNSRSEMNVSTLELGDSALYLCASSLVAGSYEQYFGPGTRLTVT.

The chain employs TRBV7-2 and TRBJ1-6; D remains ambiguous. Trimming removed 5 bases from V and 2 bases from J, with 10 bases in between. Germline V gene lookup returns CDR1 SGHTA and CDR2 FQGNSA. The CDR3 runs 15 residues. The CDR3 coding sequence is TGTGCCAGCAGCCCTGGGAATGCCTATAATTCACCCCTCCACTTT. It translates to CASSPGNAYNSPLHF.

The chain uses TRBV30 and TRBJ1-1; D perhaps matches TRBD1 (5 bases). V lost 2 bases and J 7 bases, leaving 14 bases between the germline ends. This CDR3 is built from 13 residues. CDR1 is GTSNPN and CDR2 is SVGIG in the germline V gene (reference sequence). The CDR3 coding sequence is TGTGCCTGGAGTAGAGGGGACCGGGGTGAAGCTTTCTTT. Its protein product is CAWSRGDRGEAFF.

This clone was counted once. This chain uses TRBV5-1 with TRBJ2-5; D gene unclear. V dropped 0 bases and J dropped 3 bases, with 6 bases sitting between them. Germline V lookup: CDR1 SGHRS, CDR2 YFSETQ. The CDR3 contains 13 residues. The CDR3 is CASSLVGEETQYF. As DNA, the CDR3 is TGCGCCAGCAGCTTGGTTGGGGAAGAGACCCAGTACTTC.

The rearrangement uses TRBV6-1 and TRBJ2-5; D possibly corresponds to TRBD1 (6 bases). The CDR3 has 14 residues. V dropped 6 bases and J dropped 4 bases, with 15 bases sitting between them. Germline lookup yields CDR1 MNHNS and CDR2 SASEGT. CDR3 loop: CASRKQGNGETQYF. The DNA for the CDR3 is TGTGCCAGCAGGAAACAGGGAAACGGAGAGACCCAGTACTTC.

The V gene is TRBV30, the J gene TRBJ2-1, with 8 bases fitting TRBD2. CDR1 GTSNPN and CDR2 SVGIG come from the germline V gene (reference sequence). V lost 2 bases to trimming and J lost 7 bases; unmatched junction nucleotides: 7. This CDR3 is built from 14 residues. CDR3 protein: CAWSRLLAENEQFF. The DNA of the CDR3 is TGTGCCTGGAGTCGCCTACTAGCGGAGAATGAGCAGTTCTTC.